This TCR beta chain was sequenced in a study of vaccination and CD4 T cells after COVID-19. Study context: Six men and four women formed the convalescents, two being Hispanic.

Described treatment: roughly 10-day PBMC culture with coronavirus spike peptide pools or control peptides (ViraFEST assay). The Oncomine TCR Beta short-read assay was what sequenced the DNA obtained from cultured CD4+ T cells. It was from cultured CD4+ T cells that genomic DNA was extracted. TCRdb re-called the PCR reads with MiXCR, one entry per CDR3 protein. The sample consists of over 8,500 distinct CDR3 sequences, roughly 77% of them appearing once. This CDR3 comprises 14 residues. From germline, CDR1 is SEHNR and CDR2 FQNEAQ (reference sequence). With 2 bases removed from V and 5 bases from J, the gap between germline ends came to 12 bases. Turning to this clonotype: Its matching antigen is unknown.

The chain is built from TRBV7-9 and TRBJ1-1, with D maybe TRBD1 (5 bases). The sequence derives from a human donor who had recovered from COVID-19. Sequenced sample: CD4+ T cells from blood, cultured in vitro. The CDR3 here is CASSLSGGGTEAFF. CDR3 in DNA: TGTGCCAGCAGCTTATCCGGGGGTGGAACTGAAGCTTTCTTT.